The present entry profiles one TCR beta chain with its context. As yet, its antigen is unknown. This sample is drawn from a study of somatic mutations in cytotoxic T cells in rheumatoid arthritis. Overall study results and limits: Statistical analysis of the slight TRBV07 underrepresentation in rheumatoid arthritis patients did not adjust for multiple comparisons.

Assay used: immunoSEQ multiplex PCR; TCRdb lists only in-frame clones, some missing. The table shows roughly 14,000 clones, with 80% to 95% occurring only once. Trimming cost V 5 bases and J 4 bases, with 14 bases left between them. Germline CDR1 is MNHEY and CDR2 is SVGAGI. The CDR3 length is 14 residues. This chain uses TRBV6-5 with TRBJ1-2; a possible D gene is TRBD1 (5 bases). This clonotype was sampled from an older man with rheumatoid arthritis. The sequenced material came from CD4+ T cells sorted from blood. CDR3 coding DNA: TGTGCCAGCAGTGTGGAAGGCAGGGCCTATGGCTACACCTTC. This gives the protein CASSVEGRAYGYTF.